Each of the 21 T cell receptor beta chains below was sequenced from the same sample in a study of cytomegalovirus exposure and HLA in healthy donors. PCR was performed using 60 Vbeta and 13 Jbeta primers. TCRdb keeps only in-frame clones here, not all; method: immunoSEQ multiplex PCR. Here the sample spans some 120,000 clones, around 77% being singletons. The specimen was PBMCs. The receptors here all came from a human donor in good health.

The chain employs TRBV6-1 and TRBJ1-5; 7 positions agree with TRBD1. The ends lost 4 bases at V and 3 bases at J; junction bases unmatched: 18. The CDR3 has 19 amino acids. The germline V gene encodes CDR1 MNHNS and CDR2 SASEGT. In nucleotides, the CDR3 is TGTGCCAGCAGTGCCCACCGACTTCCGACAGGGCAGACCAATCAGCCCCAGCATTTT. This encodes CASSAHRLPTGQTNQPQHF.

The chain is built from TRBV6-1 and TRBJ1-5; D gene uncertain. V dropped 1 base and J dropped 8 bases, with 15 bases sitting between them. Germline CDR1 MNHNS, CDR2 SASEGT. This CDR3 has 15 amino acids. CDR3 region: CASSEGSVTVEPQHF. Written as DNA, the CDR3 is TGTGCCAGCAGTGAAGGTTCTGTAACGGTTGAGCCCCAGCATTTT.

The chain combines TRBV20-1 with TRBJ1-1; D gene ambiguous. V was pared by 5 bases and J by 1 base, with 5 bases between. The CDR3 length is 11 residues. The germline V gene encodes CDR1 DFQATT and CDR2 SNEGSKA (reference sequence). The DNA for the CDR3 is TGCAGTGCTCTAGAGAACACTGAAGCTTTCTTT. Translation: CSALENTEAFF.

V and J are TRBV21-1 and TRBJ2-5; whether TRBD1, the table's D call, matches the DNA was not checked. TRBV21-1 is a recognized pseudogene. This CDR3 spans 18 amino acids. In nucleotides, the CDR3 is TGTGCCAGCAGCAAAGTACCAGGGGACCAACGATCTCAAGAGACCCAGTACTTC. Its protein product is CASSKVPGDQRSQETQYF.

The chain employs TRBV2 and TRBJ2-5; 9 nucleotides agree with TRBD2. The V gene end was trimmed by 5 bases and the J gene end by 0 bases; junction bases not matched to a gene: 13. The CDR3 totals 18 residues. The germline V gene has CDR1 SNHLY and CDR2 FYNNEI. As DNA, the CDR3 is TGTGCCAGCAGTCGAGGGGCTAGCGGGATTCCGTACCAAGAGACCCAGTACTTC. The encoded protein is CASSRGASGIPYQETQYF.

The gene calls are TRBV11-3 and TRBJ2-1, with 7 bases aligning to TRBD2. The germline gives CDR1 SGHNT, CDR2 YENEEA. The V and J ends lost 4 bases and 1 base, in that order; junction bases with no gene match: 4. The CDR3 has 15 amino acids. CDR3 coding DNA: TGTGCCAGCAGCTGGGCGGGAGATTCCTACAATGAGCAGTTCTTC. Residues: CASSWAGDSYNEQFF.

CDR3 DNA sequence: TGCGCCAGCAGTGAGGACCCGTATAGCGGGAGCTCCTACAATGAGCAGTTCTTC. It specifies CASSEDPYSGSSYNEQFF. This chain joins TRBV10-2 and TRBJ2-1; 9 positions agree with TRBD2. Germline trimming cut 2 bases from V and 0 bases from J; bases unmatched to any gene: 8. The CDR3 runs 18 residues. Per the germline V gene, CDR1 is WSHSY and CDR2 is SAAADI.

This clone came up once. This chain connects TRBV7-9 to TRBJ2-7; D gene unclear. Germline V gene lookup returns CDR1 SEHNR and CDR2 FQNEAQ (reference sequence). With 2 bases removed from V and 3 bases from J, the gap between germline ends came to 11 bases. This CDR3 is built from 14 residues. The CDR3 DNA reads TGTGCCAGCAGCTTAAACGGAGCGATCTACGAGCAGTACTTC. Its translation is CASSLNGAIYEQYF.

J is TRBJ2-7 and V is TRBV5-4; D unresolved. The V end was cut by 7 bases, the J end by 3 bases, with 14 bases between. The CDR3 is made up of 13 amino acids. Germline V gene lookup returns CDR1 SGHNT and CDR2 YYREEE (reference sequence). As DNA, the CDR3 is TGTGCCAGCGGGCGCTGGGCCGACTACGAGCAGTACTTC. It specifies CASGRWADYEQYF. The whole variable domain, filled in from reference TRBV5-4 and TRBJ2-7, reads ETGVTQSPTHLIKTRGQQVTLRCSSQSGHNTVSWYQQALGQGPQFIFQYYREEENGRGNFPPRFSGLQFPNYSSELNVNALELDDSALYLCASGRWADYEQYFGPGTRLTVT.

The gene calls are TRBV7-2 and TRBJ2-1; the D is unclear. Trimming left V 5 bases short and J 0 bases short, with 11 bases between. The CDR3 is 15 amino acids. Per the germline V gene, CDR1 is SGHTA and CDR2 is FQGNSA. This chain's CDR3 is CASSRPLSSYNEQFF. CDR3 sequence (DNA): TGTGCCAGCAGCCGTCCACTGAGCTCCTACAATGAGCAGTTCTTC. The full variable domain, completed using reference TRBV7-2 and TRBJ2-1, is GAGVSQSPSNKVTEKGKDVELRCDPISGHTALYWYRQSLGQGLEFLIYFQGNSAPDKSGLPSDRFSAERTGGSVSTLTIQRTQQEDSAVYLCASSRPLSSYNEQFFGPGTRLTVL.

The J gene is TRBJ1-5, the V gene TRBV10-2; unclear D gene. The length of the CDR3 is 13 residues. The V and J ends lost 5 bases and 2 bases respectively, with 7 bases between them. The germline V gene encodes CDR1 WSHSY and CDR2 SAAADI. CDR3 in DNA: TGCGCCAGCAGTCCCCAGGGCAATCAGCCCCAGCATTTT. It is translated as CASSPQGNQPQHF.

This clone was seen a few times. V is TRBV9 and J is TRBJ1-2, with D possibly TRBD1 on 5 matching bases. Germline CDR1 and CDR2: SGDLS and YYNGEE. The V end was cut by 6 bases, the J end by 8 bases, with 17 bases between. The CDR3 length is 13 residues. The CDR3 DNA sequence: TGTGCCAGCAATGGCGGCGGGGGAGAAGGCTACACCTTC. Protein: CASNGGGGEGYTF.

This clone was counted only a few times. The chain has TRBV7-8 and TRBJ2-3, with 10 positions matching TRBD1. The V segment lost 4 bases and the J segment 6 bases; nucleotides outside the gene matches: 7. This CDR3 has 15 residues. The V gene's germline CDR1 is SGHVS and CDR2 FQNEAQ. CDR3 region: CASSWQDRGSDTQYF. Written as DNA, the CDR3 is TGTGCCAGCAGCTGGCAGGACAGGGGGTCGGATACGCAGTATTTT.

This chain links TRBV28 with TRBJ2-7; D remains unclear. V lost 5 bases and J 4 bases, leaving 3 bases between the germline ends. The CDR3 has 10 residues. Germline V gene sequence: CDR1 MDHEN, CDR2 SYDVKM. In DNA form, the CDR3 reads TGTGCCAGCAGTCTATACGAGCAGTACTTC. Translated, it gives CASSLYEQYF.

This chain uses TRBV4-1 with TRBJ2-5; 10 bases are a match to TRBD1. V lost 3 bases to trimming and J lost 5 bases; unmatched junction nucleotides: 9. The CDR3 sequence is 16 residues long. CDR1 MGHRA and CDR2 YSYEKL come from the germline V gene. The DNA of the CDR3 is TGCGCCAGCAGCCACCCGACAGGGGGCGCGGAGGAGACCCAGTACTTC. It codes for CASSHPTGGAEETQYF.

This chain's CDR3 is CASSLPQQETQYF. CDR3 nucleotide sequence: TGTGCCAGCAGTTTGCCCCAGCAAGAGACCCAGTACTTC. This rearrangement joins TRBV27 to TRBJ2-5; D is undetermined. The CDR3 extends over 13 amino acids. Germline CDR1 is MNHEY and CDR2 is SMNVEV (reference sequence). Between the trimmed V and J ends, which lost 3 bases and 2 bases, there was a span of 7 bases.

V is TRBV4-1 and J is TRBJ2-1; unclear D gene. Looked up from germline, CDR1 is MGHRA and CDR2 is YSYEKL. The CDR3 sequence is 14 residues long. V gave up 5 bases and J gave up 6 bases, with 14 bases separating them. CDR3 residues: CASSDASRSNEQFF. In DNA, the CDR3 is TGCGCCAGCAGCGACGCGAGTAGGAGCAATGAGCAGTTCTTC.

This chain joins TRBV6-1 and TRBJ1-1; 9 bases are shared with TRBD1. Unmatched junction bases numbered 6, after V lost 4 bases and J lost 0 bases. Germline values: CDR1 MNHNS, CDR2 SASEGT. The length of the CDR3 is 16 residues. CDR3 nucleotide sequence: TGTGCCAGCAGTGTTGTACAGGGGGCAATGAACACTGAAGCTTTCTTT. Amino acid sequence: CASSVVQGAMNTEAFF.

The genes are TRBV5-5 and TRBJ2-3; 8 nucleotides match TRBD2. The CDR3 is made up of 14 amino acids. Germline V gene data show CDR1 as SGHKS and CDR2 as YYEKEE (reference sequence). Losses at the gene ends were 1 base for V and 3 bases for J; bases not matched to a gene: 1. CDR3 nucleotide sequence: TGTGCCAGCAGCTTGAGACTAGCGACAGATACGCAGTATTTT. Translation gives CASSLRLATDTQYF.

The chain combines TRBV6-1 with TRBJ1-1; possibly TRBD1 for D (6 bases). The V gene's germline CDR1 is MNHNS and CDR2 SASEGT. The V end was cut by 7 bases, the J end by 1 base, with 13 bases between. The CDR3 is 14 residues long. CDR3 sequence (DNA): TGTGCCAGCACCTTTGGGGGACAGAACACTGAAGCTTTCTTT. This sequence encodes CASTFGGQNTEAFF.

The chain employs TRBV7-2 and TRBJ2-3; 10 nucleotides agree with TRBD2. The CDR3 has 15 residues. Looked up from germline, CDR1 is SGHTA and CDR2 is FQGNSA. V was pared by 5 bases and J by 2 bases, with 4 bases of the junction left unmatched. The CDR3 DNA follows: TGTGCCAGCAGCCGGACTAGCGGCTACACAGATACGCAGTATTTT. This codes for CASSRTSGYTDTQYF.